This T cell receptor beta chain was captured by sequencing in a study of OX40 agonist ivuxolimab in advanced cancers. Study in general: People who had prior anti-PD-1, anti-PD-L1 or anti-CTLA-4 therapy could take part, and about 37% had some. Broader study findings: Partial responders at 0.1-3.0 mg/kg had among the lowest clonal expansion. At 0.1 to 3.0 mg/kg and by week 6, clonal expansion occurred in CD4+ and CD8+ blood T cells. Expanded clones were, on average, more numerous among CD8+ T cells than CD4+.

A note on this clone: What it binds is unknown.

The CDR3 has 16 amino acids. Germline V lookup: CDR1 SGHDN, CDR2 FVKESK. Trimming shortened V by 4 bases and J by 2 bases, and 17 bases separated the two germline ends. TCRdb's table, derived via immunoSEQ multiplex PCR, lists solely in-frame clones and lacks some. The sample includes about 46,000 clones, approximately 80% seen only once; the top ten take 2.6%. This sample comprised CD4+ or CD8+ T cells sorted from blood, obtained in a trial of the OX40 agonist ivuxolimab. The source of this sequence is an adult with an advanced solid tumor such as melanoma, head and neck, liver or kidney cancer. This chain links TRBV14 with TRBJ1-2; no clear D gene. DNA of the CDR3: TGTGCCAGCAGCCTCCGTCCGACAAGGAGGAACTATGGCTACACCTTC. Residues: CASSLRPTRRNYGYTF. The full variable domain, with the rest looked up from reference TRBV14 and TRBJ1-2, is EAGVTQFPSHSVIEKGQTVTLRCDPISGHDNLYWYRRVMGKEIKFLLHFVKESKQDESGMPNNRFLAERTGGTYSTLKVQPAELEDSGVYFCASSLRPTRRNYGYTFGSGTRLTVV.